This record looks at one T cell receptor (beta chain) sequence and its context. This table comes from immunoSEQ multiplex PCR, and its TCRdb copy is limited to in-frame clones, with some not included. This sample has about 250,000 clones; more than 70% occur once, and the top ten carry roughly 6.8%. This sample is drawn from a study of blood T cell repertoires in COVID-19. Looked up from germline, CDR1 is SGDLS and CDR2 is YYNGEE. The V gene lost 3 bases and the J gene lost 3 bases, with 12 bases spanning the gap. The CDR3 runs 14 residues. This clonotype originated in a woman aged 25 to 39 with COVID-19, enrolled during active disease. The V gene is TRBV9, the J gene TRBJ2-5; possible D gene TRBD2, 5 bases. Sequenced material: peripheral blood. This CDR3 reads CASSEGVREETQYF. The CDR3 DNA sequence: TGTGCCAGCAGCGAGGGAGTAAGGGAAGAGACCCAGTACTTC.